The 18 T cell receptor beta chains below all came from one sample that was sequenced in a study of shared clonotypes between healthy human individuals. Only in-frame clones appear in the TCRdb table, and some are missing; sequencing was by immunoSEQ multiplex PCR. The repertoire consists of hundreds of thousands of clones, with around 97% occurring once and the leading ten covering around 0.058%. The sequenced material came from naive CD4+ T cells sorted from blood. The subset is: CD45RA+ positively selected. All receptors derive from a woman in her twenties or thirties in good health.

The chain employs TRBV19 and TRBJ2-5; TRBD1 or TRBD2 may be the D gene (5 bases each). The CDR3 totals 17 residues. V was shortened by 0 bases and J by 4 bases, with 18 bases between the two germline ends. CDR1 and CDR2 from the germline V gene are LNHDA and SQIVND (reference sequence). CDR3: CASSIDPPGRVRETQYF. The CDR3 nucleotides read TGTGCCAGTAGTATAGATCCCCCAGGGCGGGTCAGAGAGACCCAGTACTTC.

J is TRBJ1-1 and V is TRBV5-4; TRBD1 aligns across 8 bases. CDR1 is SGHNT and CDR2 is YYREEE in the germline V gene (reference sequence). The CDR3 runs 16 residues. The J segment lost 4 bases and the V segment lost 0 bases, leaving 8 bases of the junction unmatched. The CDR3 DNA is TGTGCCAGCAGCTTGGTTGTCAGGGGGCCGGTCACTGAAGCTTTCTTT. Encoded protein: CASSLVVRGPVTEAFF.

V usage is TRBV6-1 and J usage is TRBJ1-4, with 9 bases that match TRBD1. Looked up from germline, CDR1 is MNHNS and CDR2 is SASEGT. With V trimmed by 6 bases and J by 4 bases, 6 bases remained unmatched. This CDR3 region has 15 residues. CDR3 nucleotides: TGTGCCAGCAGGAGGACAGGGGAGATTAATGAAAAACTGTTTTTT. Its protein product is CASRRTGEINEKLFF.

The chain uses TRBV19 and TRBJ1-5; D unclear. V gave up 1 base and J gave up 2 bases, with 0 bases separating them. Germline-derived CDR1 and CDR2 are LNHDA and SQIVND (reference sequence). CDR3 length: 12 residues. CDR3 sequence (DNA): TGTGCCAGTAGTATAGGCAATCAGCCCCAGCATTTT. This sequence encodes CASSIGNQPQHF.

The V and J genes are TRBV18 and TRBJ2-7; 7 bases agree with TRBD1. The CDR3 totals 15 residues. Per the germline V gene, CDR1 is KGHSH and CDR2 is LQKENI. With V trimmed by 0 bases and J by 5 bases, 7 bases remained unmatched. The CDR3 nucleotides are TGTGCCAGCTCACCACCCCGGACAGGCCCCCACGAGCAGTACTTC. Translating it yields CASSPPRTGPHEQYF. Complete variable domain (other parts from reference TRBV18 and TRBJ2-7): NAGVMQNPRHLVRRRGQEARLRCSPMKGHSHVYWYRQLPEEGLKFMVYLQKENIIDESGMPKERFSAEFPKEGPSILRIQQVVRGDSAAYFCASSPPRTGPHEQYFGPGTRLTVT.

The chain uses TRBV5-1 and TRBJ2-1; D might be TRBD2 (6 bases). Deletions cut 4 bases from V and 1 base from J, with 12 bases between. The CDR3 sequence is 15 residues long. Germline values: CDR1 SGHRS, CDR2 YFSETQ. In nucleotides, the CDR3 is TGCGCCAGCAGCCCGCGGGACTTTTCCTACAATGAGCAGTTCTTC. Translation gives CASSPRDFSYNEQFF.

V and J are TRBV27 and TRBJ2-1; TRBD2 agrees at 7 bases. Trimming cost V 7 bases and J 5 bases; bases outside gene matches: 11. The CDR3 loop spans 15 amino acids. CDR1 is MNHEY and CDR2 is SMNVEV in the germline V gene (reference sequence). The CDR3 reads CASTWEGRNDNEQFF. The CDR3 DNA sequence: TGTGCCAGCACCTGGGAGGGCCGGAACGACAATGAGCAGTTCTTC.

The chain employs TRBV25-1 and TRBJ2-6; D gene unclear. CDR3 size: 13 residues. Germline CDR1 and CDR2: MGHDK and SYGVNS. The V and J ends lost 11 bases and 1 base respectively, with 9 bases between them. The CDR3 reads CASRVSGANVLTF. CDR3 nucleotides: TGTGCCTCCCGCGTATCTGGGGCCAACGTCCTGACTTTC.

J is TRBJ2-2 and V is TRBV19, with 7 nucleotides matching TRBD1. Germline CDR1 and CDR2: LNHDA and SQIVND (reference sequence). CDR3 length: 14 residues. Trimming cost V 10 bases and J 4 bases; bases outside gene matches: 9. The CDR3 DNA reads TGTGCCACCAGTACTCCAGGGGGCACCGGGGAGCTGTTTTTT. Protein product: CATSTPGGTGELFF. Complete variable domain (other parts from reference TRBV19 and TRBJ2-2): DGGITQSPKYLFRKEGQNVTLSCEQNLNHDAMYWYRQDPGQGLRLIYYSQIVNDFQKGDIAEGYSVSREKKESFPLTVTSAQKNPTAFYLCATSTPGGTGELFFGEGSRLTVL.

This chain joins TRBV4-1 and TRBJ1-5; a possible D gene is TRBD1 (5 bases). This CDR3 spans 18 amino acids. V was shortened by 0 bases and J by 4 bases, with 19 bases between the two germline ends. Germline CDR1 is MGHRA and CDR2 is YSYEKL. The CDR3 DNA sequence: TGCGCCAGCAGCCAAGAATTTCAGGGTCCACTAGGGAATCAGCCCCAGCATTTT. This gives the protein CASSQEFQGPLGNQPQHF.

The chain joins TRBV6-1 to TRBJ1-2; the match to TRBD1 covers 8 bases. After removal of 4 bases from V and 4 bases from J, the junction contained 5 bases not matched to a gene. Germline CDR1 reads MNHNS; CDR2 reads SASEGT. CDR3 length: 14 residues. CDR3 region: CASSVEGTGYGYTF. CDR3 coding DNA: TGTGCCAGCAGTGTCGAGGGGACAGGCTATGGCTACACCTTC.

The genes are TRBV28 and TRBJ2-1; 8 bases fit TRBD2. With 6 bases clipped from V and 6 bases from J, the junction kept 10 bases outside the gene matches. This CDR3 is 15 amino acids long. Germline CDR1 MDHEN, CDR2 SYDVKM. CDR3 nucleotides: TGTGCCAGCAGAGAGACTAGCGAATACGTCAATGAGCAGTTCTTC. Translated: CASRETSEYVNEQFF. The entire variable domain, with the rest obtained from reference TRBV28 and TRBJ2-1, is as follows: DVKVTQSSRYLVKRTGEKVFLECVQDMDHENMFWYRQDPGLGLRLIYFSYDVKMKEKGDIPEGYSVSREKKERFSLILESASTNQTSMYLCASRETSEYVNEQFFGPGTRLTVL.

The rearrangement joins TRBV19 to TRBJ2-3; 10 bases align to TRBD2. Germline V gene sequence: CDR1 LNHDA, CDR2 SQIVND (reference sequence). This CDR3 spans 18 amino acids. V dropped 3 bases and J dropped 0; count of bases not matched to a gene: 9. Here the CDR3 reads CASSIFRTSGPSTDTQYF. CDR3 DNA: TGTGCCAGTAGTATTTTTCGGACTAGCGGACCAAGCACAGATACGCAGTATTTT.

The genes are TRBV6-1 and TRBJ1-1, with a weak D call TRBD1 (5 bases). This CDR3 contains 13 residues. Germline CDR1 is MNHNS and CDR2 is SASEGT. The V end was cut by 6 bases, the J end by 11 bases, with 19 bases between. In nucleotides, the CDR3 is TGTGCCAGCAGGTTCACAGGTAATACGGGCGCTTTCTTT. This encodes CASRFTGNTGAFF.

The J gene is TRBJ1-4, the V gene TRBV18; the D gene is possibly TRBD1 (6 bases). Germline V gene sequence: CDR1 KGHSH, CDR2 LQKENI. V lost 6 bases and J 8 bases, leaving 19 bases between the germline ends. The CDR3 runs 15 residues. CDR3 coding DNA: TGTGCCAGCTCGCCCCGGACAGACCGGGACGAAAAACTGTTTTTT. Translating gives CASSPRTDRDEKLFF. The full variable domain, with the rest looked up from reference TRBV18 and TRBJ1-4, is NAGVMQNPRHLVRRRGQEARLRCSPMKGHSHVYWYRQLPEEGLKFMVYLQKENIIDESGMPKERFSAEFPKEGPSILRIQQVVRGDSAAYFCASSPRTDRDEKLFFGSGTQLSVL.

This rearrangement joins TRBV4-1 to TRBJ1-4; maybe TRBD1 (6 bases). The CDR3 sequence is 16 residues long. Trimming removed 2 bases at V and 4 bases at J, with 14 bases between. Germline V gene sequence: CDR1 MGHRA, CDR2 YSYEKL. The CDR3 nucleotides read TGCGCCAGCAGCCAACCTCTATCCAGGGGTAATGAAAAACTGTTTTTT. It specifies CASSQPLSRGNEKLFF.

The chain carries TRBV18 and TRBJ2-1; TRBD2 is a possible D gene (6 bases). The V end was cut by 3 bases, the J end by 7 bases, with 13 bases between. The V gene's germline CDR1 is KGHSH and CDR2 LQKENI. CDR3 length: 14 amino acids. As DNA, the CDR3 is TGTGCCAGCTCACCCACGGGAGATCTTAATGAGCAGTTCTTC. Its translation: CASSPTGDLNEQFF.

V and J are TRBV5-4 and TRBJ1-1; D is possibly TRBD1 (6 bases). Trimming stripped 4 bases from V and 1 base from J, with 8 bases between. Germline assignment: CDR1 SGHNT and CDR2 YYREEE (reference sequence). There are 13 residues in the CDR3. The CDR3 protein is CASSVQGNTEAFF. The CDR3 coding sequence is TGTGCCAGCAGCGTACAGGGGAACACTGAAGCTTTCTTT.